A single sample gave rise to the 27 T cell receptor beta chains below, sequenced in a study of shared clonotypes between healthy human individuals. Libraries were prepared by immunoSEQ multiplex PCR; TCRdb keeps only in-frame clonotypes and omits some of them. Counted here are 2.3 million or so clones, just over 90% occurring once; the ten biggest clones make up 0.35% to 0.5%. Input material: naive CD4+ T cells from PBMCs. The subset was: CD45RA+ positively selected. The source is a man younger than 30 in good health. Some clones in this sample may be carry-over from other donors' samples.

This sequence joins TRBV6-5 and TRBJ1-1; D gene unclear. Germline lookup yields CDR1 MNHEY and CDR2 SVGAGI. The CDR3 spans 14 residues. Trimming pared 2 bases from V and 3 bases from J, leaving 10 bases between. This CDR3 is CASSYRGLDTEAFF. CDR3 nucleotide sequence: TGTGCCAGCAGTTACCGGGGATTGGACACTGAAGCTTTCTTT.

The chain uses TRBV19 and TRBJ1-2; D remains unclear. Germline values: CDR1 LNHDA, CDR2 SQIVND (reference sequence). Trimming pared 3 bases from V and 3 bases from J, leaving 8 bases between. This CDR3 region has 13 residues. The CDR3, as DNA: TGTGCCAGTAGTATGTCAGGCTACTATGGCTACACCTTC. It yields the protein CASSMSGYYGYTF.

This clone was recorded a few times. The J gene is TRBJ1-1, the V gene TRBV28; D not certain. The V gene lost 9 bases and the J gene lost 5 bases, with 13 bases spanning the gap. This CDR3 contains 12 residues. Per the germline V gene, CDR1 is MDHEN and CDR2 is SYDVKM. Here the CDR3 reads CASLYLGTEAFF. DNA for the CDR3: TGTGCCAGTCTCTACCTGGGGACTGAAGCTTTCTTT. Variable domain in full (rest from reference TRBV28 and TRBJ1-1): DVKVTQSSRYLVKRTGEKVFLECVQDMDHENMFWYRQDPGLGLRLIYFSYDVKMKEKGDIPEGYSVSREKKERFSLILESASTNQTSMYLCASLYLGTEAFFGQGTRLTVV.

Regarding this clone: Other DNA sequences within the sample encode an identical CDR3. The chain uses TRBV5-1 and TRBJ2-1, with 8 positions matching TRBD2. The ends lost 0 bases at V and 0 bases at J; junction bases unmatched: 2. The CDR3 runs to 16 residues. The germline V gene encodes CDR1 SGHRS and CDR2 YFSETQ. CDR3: CASSLGGLASYNEQFF. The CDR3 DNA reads TGCGCCAGCAGCTTGGGAGGACTAGCCTCCTACAATGAGCAGTTCTTC.

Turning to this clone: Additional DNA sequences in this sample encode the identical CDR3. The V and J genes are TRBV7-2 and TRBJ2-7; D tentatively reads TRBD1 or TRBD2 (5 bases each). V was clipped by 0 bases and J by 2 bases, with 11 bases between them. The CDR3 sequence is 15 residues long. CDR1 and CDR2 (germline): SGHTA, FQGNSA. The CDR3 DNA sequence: TGTGCCAGCAGCTTAGCCGGGACCGGCACCTACGAGCAGTACTTC. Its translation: CASSLAGTGTYEQYF.

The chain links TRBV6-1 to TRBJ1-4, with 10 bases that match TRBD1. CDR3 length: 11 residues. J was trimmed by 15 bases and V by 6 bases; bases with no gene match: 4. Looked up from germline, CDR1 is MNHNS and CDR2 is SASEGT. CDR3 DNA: TGTGCCAGCAGCGATGGGACAGGGGTGTTTTTT. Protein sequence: CASSDGTGVFF.

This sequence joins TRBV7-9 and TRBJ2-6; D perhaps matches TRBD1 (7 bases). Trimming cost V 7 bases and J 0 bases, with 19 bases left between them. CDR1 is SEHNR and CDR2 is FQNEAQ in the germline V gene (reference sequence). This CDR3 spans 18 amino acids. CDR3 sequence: CASTNSGGSFSGANVLTF. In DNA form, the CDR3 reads TGTGCCAGCACCAATTCAGGGGGGTCCTTCTCTGGGGCCAACGTCCTGACTTTC.

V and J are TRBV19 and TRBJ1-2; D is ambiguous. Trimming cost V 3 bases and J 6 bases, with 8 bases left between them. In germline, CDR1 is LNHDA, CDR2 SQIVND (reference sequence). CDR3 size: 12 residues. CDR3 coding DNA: TGTGCCAGTAGTATCCTTGGGAATGGCTACACCTTC. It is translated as CASSILGNGYTF.

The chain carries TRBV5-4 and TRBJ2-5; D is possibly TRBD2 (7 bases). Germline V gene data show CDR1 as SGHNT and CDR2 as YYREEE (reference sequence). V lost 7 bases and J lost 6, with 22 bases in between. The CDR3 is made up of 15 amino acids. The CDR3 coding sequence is TGTGCCAGCGGACCCTCGGGGGGCCGGGTAAAGACCCAGTACTTC. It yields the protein CASGPSGGRVKTQYF.

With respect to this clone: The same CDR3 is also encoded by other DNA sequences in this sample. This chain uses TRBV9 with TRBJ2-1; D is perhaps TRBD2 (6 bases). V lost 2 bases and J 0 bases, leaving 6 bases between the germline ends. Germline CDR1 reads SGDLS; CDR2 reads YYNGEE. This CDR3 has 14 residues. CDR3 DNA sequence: TGTGCCAGCAGCGTTAGCGGCTCCTACAATGAGCAGTTCTTC. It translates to CASSVSGSYNEQFF.

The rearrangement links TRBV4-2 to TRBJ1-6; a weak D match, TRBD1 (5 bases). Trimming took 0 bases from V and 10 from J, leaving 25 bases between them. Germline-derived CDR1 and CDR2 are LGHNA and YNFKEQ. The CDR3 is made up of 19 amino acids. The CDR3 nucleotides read TGTGCCAGCAGCCAAGAGATCACCACAGGTGGTTCGCGACGCTCACCCCTCCACTTT. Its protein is CASSQEITTGGSRRSPLHF.

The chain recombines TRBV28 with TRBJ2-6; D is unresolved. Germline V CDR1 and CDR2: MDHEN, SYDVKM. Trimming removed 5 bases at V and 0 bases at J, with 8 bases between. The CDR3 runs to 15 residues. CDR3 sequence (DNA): TGTGCCAGCAGTCTCACTATCTCTGGGGCCAACGTCCTGACTTTC. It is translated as CASSLTISGANVLTF.

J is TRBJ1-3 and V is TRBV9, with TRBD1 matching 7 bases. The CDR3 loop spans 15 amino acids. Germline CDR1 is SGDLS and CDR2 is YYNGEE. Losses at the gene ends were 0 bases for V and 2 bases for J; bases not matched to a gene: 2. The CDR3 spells CASSVEGQTGNTIYF. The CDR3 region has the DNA TGTGCCAGCAGCGTAGAGGGACAGACTGGAAACACCATATATTTT.

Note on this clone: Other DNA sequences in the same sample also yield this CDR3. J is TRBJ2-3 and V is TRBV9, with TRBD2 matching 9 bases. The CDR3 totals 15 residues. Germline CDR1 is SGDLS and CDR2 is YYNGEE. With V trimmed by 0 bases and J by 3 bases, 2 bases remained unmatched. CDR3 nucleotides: TGTGCCAGCAGCGTAGGTCTAGCGGGAACAGATACGCAGTATTTT. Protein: CASSVGLAGTDTQYF.

The CDR3: CATSRIKANTEAFF. CDR3 nucleotide sequence: TGTGCCACCAGCAGAATTAAGGCTAACACTGAAGCTTTCTTT. The chain carries TRBV15 and TRBJ1-1; D ambiguous. This CDR3 spans 14 amino acids. The V end lost 2 bases, the J end lost 2 bases, and 9 bases lay between the germline ends. Germline-derived CDR1 and CDR2 are LNHNV and YYDKDF (reference sequence).

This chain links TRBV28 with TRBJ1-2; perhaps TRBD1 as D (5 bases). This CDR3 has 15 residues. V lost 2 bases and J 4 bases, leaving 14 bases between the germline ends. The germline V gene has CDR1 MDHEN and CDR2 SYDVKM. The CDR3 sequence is CASSLPGRGGYGYTF. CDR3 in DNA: TGTGCCAGCAGTTTACCAGGGAGGGGCGGCTATGGCTACACCTTC.

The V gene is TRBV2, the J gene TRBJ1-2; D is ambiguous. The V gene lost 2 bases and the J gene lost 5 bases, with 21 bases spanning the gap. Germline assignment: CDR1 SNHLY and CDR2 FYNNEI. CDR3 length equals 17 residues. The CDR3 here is CASSEFLDGTQPYGYTF. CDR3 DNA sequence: TGTGCCAGCAGTGAATTTTTGGACGGAACCCAACCATATGGCTACACCTTC. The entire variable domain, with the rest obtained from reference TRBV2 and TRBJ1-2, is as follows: EPEVTQTPSHQVTQMGQEVILRCVPISNHLYFYWYRQILGQKVEFLVSFYNNEISEKSEIFDDQFSVERPDGSNFTLKIRSTKLEDSAMYFCASSEFLDGTQPYGYTFGSGTRLTVV.

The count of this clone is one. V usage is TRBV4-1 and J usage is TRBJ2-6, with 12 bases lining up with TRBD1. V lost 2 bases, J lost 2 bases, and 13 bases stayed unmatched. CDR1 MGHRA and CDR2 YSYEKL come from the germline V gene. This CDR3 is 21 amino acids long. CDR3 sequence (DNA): TGCGCCAGCAGCCAATTTAAAGGAGAGGGACAGGGGGCCCCTGGGGCCAACGTCCTGACTTTC. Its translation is CASSQFKGEGQGAPGANVLTF.

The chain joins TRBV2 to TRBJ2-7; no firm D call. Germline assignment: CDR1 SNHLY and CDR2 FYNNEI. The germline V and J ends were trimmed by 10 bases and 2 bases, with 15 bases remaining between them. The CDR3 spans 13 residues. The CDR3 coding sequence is TGTGCCACAGAGCCGGGCAGAGCCTACGAGCAGTACTTC. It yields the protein CATEPGRAYEQYF.

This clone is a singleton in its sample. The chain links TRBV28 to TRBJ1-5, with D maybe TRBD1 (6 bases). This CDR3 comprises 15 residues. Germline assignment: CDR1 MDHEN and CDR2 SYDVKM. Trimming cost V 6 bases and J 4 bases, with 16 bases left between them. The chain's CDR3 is CASRKVGAGNQPQHF. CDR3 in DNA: TGTGCCAGCAGAAAGGTGGGGGCTGGGAATCAGCCCCAGCATTTT. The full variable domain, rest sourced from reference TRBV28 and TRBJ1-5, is DVKVTQSSRYLVKRTGEKVFLECVQDMDHENMFWYRQDPGLGLRLIYFSYDVKMKEKGDIPEGYSVSREKKERFSLILESASTNQTSMYLCASRKVGAGNQPQHFGDGTRLSIL.

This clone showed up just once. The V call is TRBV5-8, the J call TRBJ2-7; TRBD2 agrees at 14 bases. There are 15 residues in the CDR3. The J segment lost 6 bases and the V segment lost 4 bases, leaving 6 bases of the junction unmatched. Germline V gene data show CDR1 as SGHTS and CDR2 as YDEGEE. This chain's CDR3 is CASSIRLAGGPEQYF. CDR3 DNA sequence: TGTGCCAGCAGCATACGACTAGCGGGAGGGCCCGAGCAGTACTTC.

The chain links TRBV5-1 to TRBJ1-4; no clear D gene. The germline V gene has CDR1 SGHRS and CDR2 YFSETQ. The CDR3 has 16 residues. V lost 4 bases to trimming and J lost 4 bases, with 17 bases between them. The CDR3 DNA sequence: TGCGCCAGCAGCCCTGACGGGATGGGCTATAATGAAAAACTGTTTTTT. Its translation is CASSPDGMGYNEKLFF.

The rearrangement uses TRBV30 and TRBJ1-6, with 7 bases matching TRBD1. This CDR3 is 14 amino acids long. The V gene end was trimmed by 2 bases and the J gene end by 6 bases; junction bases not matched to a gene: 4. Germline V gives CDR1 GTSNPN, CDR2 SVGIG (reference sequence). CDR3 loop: CAWSQGQSNSPLHF. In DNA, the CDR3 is TGTGCCTGGAGTCAGGGACAGTCTAATTCACCCCTCCACTTT.

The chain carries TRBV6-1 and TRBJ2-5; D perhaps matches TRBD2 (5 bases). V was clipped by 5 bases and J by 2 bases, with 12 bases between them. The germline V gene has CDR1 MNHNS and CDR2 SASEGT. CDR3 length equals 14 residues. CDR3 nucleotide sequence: TGTGCCAGCAGTCCCCAGGAGGCTCAAGAGACCCAGTACTTC. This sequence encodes CASSPQEAQETQYF.

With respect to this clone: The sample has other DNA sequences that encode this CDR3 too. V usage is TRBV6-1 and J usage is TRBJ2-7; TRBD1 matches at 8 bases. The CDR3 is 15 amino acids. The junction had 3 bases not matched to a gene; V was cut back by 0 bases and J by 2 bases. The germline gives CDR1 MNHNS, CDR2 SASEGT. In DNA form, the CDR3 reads TGTGCCAGCAGTGAAGCGCCAGGGGGCCCCTACGAGCAGTACTTC. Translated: CASSEAPGGPYEQYF.

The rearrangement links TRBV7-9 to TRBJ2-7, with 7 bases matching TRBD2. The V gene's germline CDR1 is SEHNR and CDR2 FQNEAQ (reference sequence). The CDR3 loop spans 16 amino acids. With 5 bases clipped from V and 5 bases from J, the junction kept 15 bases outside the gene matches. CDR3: CASSPGGGGRSNEQYF. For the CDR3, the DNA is TGTGCCAGCAGCCCCGGAGGTGGCGGGAGATCAAACGAGCAGTACTTC.

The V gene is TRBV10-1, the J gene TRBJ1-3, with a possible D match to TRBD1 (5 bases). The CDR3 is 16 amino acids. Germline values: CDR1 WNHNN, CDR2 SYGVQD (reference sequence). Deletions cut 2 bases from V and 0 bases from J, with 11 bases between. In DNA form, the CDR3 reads TGCGCCAGCAGTGAGGCTTCACAGGACTCTGGAAACACCATATATTTT. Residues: CASSEASQDSGNTIYF.